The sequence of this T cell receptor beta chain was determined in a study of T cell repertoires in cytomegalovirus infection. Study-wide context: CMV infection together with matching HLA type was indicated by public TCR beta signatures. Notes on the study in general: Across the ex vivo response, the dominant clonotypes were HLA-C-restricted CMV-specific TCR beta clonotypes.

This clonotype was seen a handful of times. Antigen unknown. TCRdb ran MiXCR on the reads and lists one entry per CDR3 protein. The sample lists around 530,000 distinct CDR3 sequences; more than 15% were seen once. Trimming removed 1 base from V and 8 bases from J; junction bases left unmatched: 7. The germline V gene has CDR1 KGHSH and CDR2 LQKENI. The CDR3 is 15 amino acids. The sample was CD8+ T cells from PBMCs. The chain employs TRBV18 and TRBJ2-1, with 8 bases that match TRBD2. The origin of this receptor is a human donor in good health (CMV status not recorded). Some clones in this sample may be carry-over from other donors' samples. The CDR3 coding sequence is TGTGCCAGCTCACCACGGGGACTAGAAGGGCATGAGCAGTTCTTC. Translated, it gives CASSPRGLEGHEQFF.